Below, 32 T cell receptor beta chains from the same sample are listed, as sequenced in a study of graft-versus-host responses after intestinal transplantation. These receptors have no identified antigens. TCRdb's copy holds only in-frame clones and misses some; the assay was immunoSEQ multiplex PCR. The data hold some 96,000 clones, with about 90% observed a single time. The sequences come from unstimulated CD4+ T cells sorted from spleen or lymph node cells, collected before transplant. The receptors shown here come from a human donor who was the organ donor for an intestinal transplant.

This chain uses TRBV4-1 with TRBJ1-2; D is unclear. The CDR3 is made up of 14 amino acids. V lost 4 bases, J lost 2 bases, and 11 bases lay in between. Germline values: CDR1 MGHRA, CDR2 YSYEKL. CDR3 region: CASSPLLGNYGYTF. In DNA, the CDR3 is TGCGCCAGCAGCCCCCTATTAGGGAACTATGGCTACACCTTC.

This chain connects TRBV7-6 to TRBJ2-5; D is tentatively TRBD1 or TRBD2 (5 bases each). This CDR3 is built from 16 residues. Germline V gene data show CDR1 as SGHVS and CDR2 as FNYEAQ. V lost 5 bases to trimming and J lost 5 bases, with 21 bases between them. The CDR3 loop reads CASSPLQGPGTETQYF. DNA of the CDR3: TGTGCCAGCAGCCCTCTCCAGGGACCGGGGACCGAGACCCAGTACTTC. The variable domain in full, with the rest retrieved from reference TRBV7-6 and TRBJ2-5, is GAGVSQSPRYKVTKRGQDVALRCDPISGHVSLYWYRQALGQGPEFLTYFNYEAQQDKSGLPNDRFSAERPEGSISTLTIQRTEQRDSAMYRCASSPLQGPGTETQYFGPGTRLLVL.

V and J are TRBV6-1 and TRBJ1-2; D ambiguous. Looked up from germline, CDR1 is MNHNS and CDR2 is SASEGT. The CDR3 contains 12 residues. Deletions cut 1 base from V and 9 bases from J, with 9 bases between. The CDR3 is CASSEGGVSYTF. CDR3 DNA: TGTGCCAGCAGTGAAGGCGGGGTAAGCTACACCTTC.

The J gene is TRBJ2-7, the V gene TRBV11-3; D ambiguous. Germline V gene sequence: CDR1 SGHNT, CDR2 YENEEA. Trimming removed 8 bases at V and 1 base at J, with 18 bases between. The CDR3 has 15 amino acids. CDR3 DNA sequence: TGTGCCAGCTCCTTCCACGCAGAAAGTTCCTACGAGCAGTACTTC. Translated: CASSFHAESSYEQYF.

About this clone itself: Other DNA sequences in the same sample also yield this CDR3. The J gene is TRBJ2-3, the V gene TRBV11-1; D gene ambiguous. CDR3 size: 12 residues. CDR1 and CDR2 from the germline V gene are SGHAT and FQDESV (reference sequence). Trimming left V 5 bases short and J 0 bases short, with 3 bases between. The CDR3, as DNA: TGTGCCAGCAGCCCTAGCACAGATACGCAGTATTTT. The encoded protein is CASSPSTDTQYF.

This clone appeared a single time. This chain connects TRBV7-9 to TRBJ1-3; TRBD1 is a possible D gene (6 bases). Per germline, CDR1 SEHNR and CDR2 FQNEAQ (reference sequence). Trimming removed 5 bases from V and 0 bases from J, with 11 bases in between. The CDR3 is made up of 15 amino acids. Written as DNA, the CDR3 is TGTGCCAGCAGCGAGGACAGCTACTCTGGAAACACCATATATTTT. As protein: CASSEDSYSGNTIYF.

V and J are TRBV2 and TRBJ1-2; no clear D. Per the germline V gene, CDR1 is SNHLY and CDR2 is FYNNEI. The CDR3 is 14 amino acids. The V end was cut by 0 bases, the J end by 7 bases, with 12 bases between. The CDR3 nucleotides are TGTGCCAGCAGTGAAGCGGGGTGGTCCGGTGGCTACACCTTC. Its protein is CASSEAGWSGGYTF.

The rearrangement links TRBV28 to TRBJ2-6; D is unclear. Germline V CDR1 and CDR2: MDHEN, SYDVKM. The germline V and J ends were trimmed by 0 bases and 0 bases, with 3 bases remaining between them. This CDR3 contains 15 residues. The CDR3 sequence is CASSLWSSGANVLTF. CDR3 bases: TGTGCCAGCAGTTTATGGTCCTCTGGGGCCAACGTCCTGACTTTC. Supplemented by reference TRBV28 and TRBJ2-6, the full variable domain reads DVKVTQSSRYLVKRTGEKVFLECVQDMDHENMFWYRQDPGLGLRLIYFSYDVKMKEKGDIPEGYSVSREKKERFSLILESASTNQTSMYLCASSLWSSGANVLTFGAGSRLTVL.

The gene calls are TRBV30 and TRBJ1-2; 8 bases match TRBD1. V trimming: 0 bases; J trimming: 5 bases; junction bases outside the gene matches: 2. The CDR3 has 13 amino acids. In germline, CDR1 is GTSNPN, CDR2 SVGIG (reference sequence). CDR3 protein: CAWSVDRVYGYTF. Here the CDR3 DNA reads TGTGCCTGGAGTGTGGACAGGGTTTATGGCTACACCTTC.

This clone was counted a single time. This rearrangement joins TRBV28 to TRBJ2-1; no definite D call. Germline V lookup: CDR1 MDHEN, CDR2 SYDVKM. The V end was cut by 6 bases, the J end by 0 bases, with 15 bases between. The CDR3 loop spans 16 amino acids. This chain's CDR3 is CASSLPRLGSYNEQFF. For the CDR3, the DNA is TGTGCCAGCAGCCTCCCGAGGCTAGGCTCCTACAATGAGCAGTTCTTC.

The chain couples TRBV30 to TRBJ2-7; no clear D. Trimming removed 2 bases at V and 5 bases at J, with 10 bases between. Germline loops: CDR1 GTSNPN, CDR2 SVGIG (reference sequence). The CDR3 consists of 12 residues. CDR3 DNA: TGTGCCTGGAGTCCAGGAAGGGACGAGCAGTACTTC. This translates into CAWSPGRDEQYF. The full variable domain, rest sourced from reference TRBV30 and TRBJ2-7, is SQTIHQWPATLVQPVGSPLSLECTVEGTSNPNLYWYRQAAGRGLQLLFYSVGIGQISSEVPQNLSASRPQDRQFILSSKKLLLSDSGFYLCAWSPGRDEQYFGPGTRLTVT.

The chain is built from TRBV30 and TRBJ1-5; tentative D call: TRBD1 (5 bases). Trimming stripped 4 bases from V and 3 bases from J, with 16 bases between. This CDR3 is 15 amino acids long. CDR1 and CDR2 (germline): GTSNPN, SVGIG (reference sequence). The CDR3 region has the DNA TGTGCCTGGACTTTTAGGGGCGGTCTCAATCAGCCCCAGCATTTT. This translates into CAWTFRGGLNQPQHF.

The chain recombines TRBV28 with TRBJ1-1; D possibly corresponds to TRBD1 (5 bases). This CDR3 region has 14 residues. Trimming shortened V by 5 bases and J by 5 bases, and 15 bases separated the two germline ends. Germline V lookup: CDR1 MDHEN, CDR2 SYDVKM. The CDR3 reads CASSALGGTTEAFF. The CDR3 bases are TGTGCCAGCAGTGCTTTGGGAGGGACGACTGAAGCTTTCTTT.

This chain joins TRBV15 and TRBJ1-4; D unclear. The V gene lost 1 base and the J gene lost 6 bases, with 12 bases spanning the gap. Germline loops: CDR1 LNHNV, CDR2 YYDKDF (reference sequence). The CDR3 sequence is 15 residues long. The CDR3 bases are TGTGCCACCAGCAGAGCCCGAAACCCCCATGAAAAACTGTTTTTT. Amino acids: CATSRARNPHEKLFF. The whole variable domain, filled in from reference TRBV15 and TRBJ1-4, reads DAMVIQNPRYQVTQFGKPVTLSCSQTLNHNVMYWYQQKSSQAPKLLFHYYDKDFNNEADTPDNFQSRRPNTSFCFLDIRSPGLGDTAMYLCATSRARNPHEKLFFGSGTQLSVL.

This chain connects TRBV30 to TRBJ2-2; the D is unclear. The CDR3 extends over 12 amino acids. Trimming took off 2 bases at V and 6 bases at J, with 7 bases between the two ends. Germline values: CDR1 GTSNPN, CDR2 SVGIG (reference sequence). This chain's CDR3 is CAWSSGAGELFF. The CDR3 DNA follows: TGTGCCTGGAGTTCAGGTGCCGGGGAGCTGTTTTTT.

The chain combines TRBV7-9 with TRBJ1-1; D call uncertain. The CDR3 consists of 12 residues. With 4 bases removed from V and 4 bases from J, the gap between germline ends came to 7 bases. Looked up from germline, CDR1 is SEHNR and CDR2 is FQNEAQ (reference sequence). CDR3 sequence (DNA): TGTGCCAGCAGCTCCTCGGGCACTGAAGCTTTCTTT. Residues: CASSSSGTEAFF.

The chain employs TRBV5-1 and TRBJ2-5; D gene unclear. This CDR3 has 13 amino acids. V dropped 4 bases and J dropped 5 bases, with 12 bases sitting between them. Per the germline V gene, CDR1 is SGHRS and CDR2 is YFSETQ. The CDR3 DNA reads as TGCGCCAGCAGCCGCGGTAGCCAGGAGACCCAGTACTTC. Encoded protein: CASSRGSQETQYF.

This clone was counted once. The chain combines TRBV5-6 with TRBJ1-2; D ambiguous. The V gene lost 0 bases and the J gene lost 5 bases, with 5 bases spanning the gap. Germline values: CDR1 SGHDT, CDR2 YYEEEE. The CDR3 has 12 residues. The CDR3: CASSLAGYGYTF. DNA of the CDR3: TGTGCCAGCAGCTTGGCAGGATATGGCTACACCTTC.

This clone was counted only a few times. V and J are TRBV19 and TRBJ1-6; D uncertain. The V gene's germline CDR1 is LNHDA and CDR2 SQIVND (reference sequence). The CDR3 sequence is 17 residues long. The V and J ends lost 5 bases and 9 bases respectively, with 23 bases between them. Written as DNA, the CDR3 is TGTGCCAGTAGTCCTAAGGGAGGGTCGGAGAAGGGTTCACCCCTCCACTTT. This codes for CASSPKGGSEKGSPLHF.

This chain joins TRBV19 and TRBJ2-5, with TRBD1 matching over 9 bases. This CDR3 contains 13 residues. V shed 5 bases, J shed 11 bases, and the junction held 9 bases outside the gene matches. From germline, CDR1 is LNHDA and CDR2 SQIVND (reference sequence). The CDR3 sequence is CASSPTGGGEQYF. CDR3 nucleotides: TGTGCCAGTAGTCCCACAGGGGGCGGTGAGCAGTACTTC.

The chain uses TRBV28 and TRBJ1-4; D may be TRBD1 (5 bases). Per germline, CDR1 MDHEN and CDR2 SYDVKM. Trimming cost V 8 bases and J 4 bases, with 8 bases left between them. This CDR3 has 12 amino acids. In DNA, the CDR3 is TGTGCCAGCGGGGGGGATAATGAAAAACTGTTTTTT. It translates to CASGGDNEKLFF.

V is TRBV18 and J is TRBJ2-5; 9 positions agree with TRBD1. The CDR3 is made up of 15 amino acids. Germline assignment: CDR1 KGHSH and CDR2 LQKENI. J gave up 4 bases and V 5 bases, and 8 bases lay outside the gene matches. In nucleotides, the CDR3 is TGTGCCAGCTCAGGACAGGGGTCGATAACAGAGACCCAGTACTTC. As protein: CASSGQGSITETQYF.

V and J are TRBV15 and TRBJ1-5; D is ambiguous. Trimming cost V 5 bases and J 3 bases, with 8 bases left between them. The CDR3 extends over 13 amino acids. Germline V gene data show CDR1 as LNHNV and CDR2 as YYDKDF (reference sequence). The CDR3 loop reads CATSWSFNQPQHF. CDR3 bases: TGTGCCACCAGCTGGAGCTTCAATCAGCCCCAGCATTTT.

CDR3 nucleotide sequence: TGCGCCAGTAGCAAGGGAGGGTACGATCAGCCCCAGCATTTT. It encodes CASSKGGYDQPQHF. V is TRBV10-2 and J is TRBJ1-5, with no clear D. The germline V gene has CDR1 WSHSY and CDR2 SAAADI. This CDR3 is built from 14 residues. The V and J ends lost 9 bases and 5 bases respectively, with 17 bases between them.

V gene TRBV5-1 combines with J gene TRBJ1-2; no clear D. Trimming stripped 1 base from V and 8 bases from J, with 12 bases between. CDR1 is SGHRS, CDR2 YFSETQ, per germline. The CDR3 has 13 amino acids. CDR3 sequence reads: CASSLSASSGYTF. Written as DNA, the CDR3 is TGCGCCAGCAGCTTGTCGGCGTCTTCGGGCTACACCTTC. Based on the CDR3 plus reference TRBV5-1 and TRBJ1-2, the full variable domain is KAGVTQTPRYLIKTRGQQVTLSCSPISGHRSVSWYQQTPGQGLQFLFEYFSETQRNKGNFPGRFSGRQFSNSRSEMNVSTLELGDSALYLCASSLSASSGYTFGSGTRLTVV.

This chain links TRBV19 with TRBJ1-5; D unclear. CDR1 LNHDA and CDR2 SQIVND come from the germline V gene (reference sequence). This CDR3 is 13 amino acids long. The V gene lost 7 bases and the J gene lost 4 bases, with 11 bases spanning the gap. The DNA for the CDR3 is TGTGCCAGTACCCCCCCGGGGAATCAGCCCCAGCATTTT. Encoded protein: CASTPPGNQPQHF.

The chain employs TRBV27 and TRBJ1-5; tentatively, D is TRBD1 (5 bases). The V end lost 6 bases, the J end lost 2 bases, and 17 bases lay between the germline ends. Germline CDR1 reads MNHEY; CDR2 reads SMNVEV (reference sequence). The CDR3 consists of 16 residues. CDR3 residues: CASRQSTGSGNQPQHF. CDR3 sequence (DNA): TGTGCCAGCAGGCAATCAACAGGATCCGGCAATCAGCCCCAGCATTTT.

V and J are TRBV30 and TRBJ2-7; D not resolved. Trimming removed 0 bases from V and 0 bases from J, with 15 bases in between. The CDR3 has 16 amino acids. CDR1 is GTSNPN and CDR2 is SVGIG in the germline V gene (reference sequence). This CDR3 is CAWSVLLAGASYEQYF. The CDR3 bases are TGTGCCTGGAGTGTCTTGCTGGCTGGCGCCTCCTACGAGCAGTACTTC.

The V and J genes are TRBV6-1 and TRBJ1-2; D is perhaps TRBD1 (5 bases). The CDR3 length is 12 residues. CDR1 and CDR2 from the germline V gene are MNHNS and SASEGT. V was pared by 5 bases and J by 4 bases, with 8 bases between. In DNA form, the CDR3 reads TGTGCCAGCAGTTATACAGGCTATGGCTACACCTTC. Amino acid sequence: CASSYTGYGYTF.

CDR3 residues: CASSESWGRGGYTF. CDR3 nucleotide sequence: TGTGCCAGCAGTGAATCCTGGGGGCGAGGTGGCTACACCTTC. The rearrangement joins TRBV2 to TRBJ1-2; maybe TRBD1 (6 bases). Trimming shortened V by 2 bases and J by 7 bases, and 14 bases separated the two germline ends. Germline V gene data show CDR1 as SNHLY and CDR2 as FYNNEI. The CDR3 is 14 residues long.

V and J are TRBV9 and TRBJ2-3; the match to TRBD2 covers 12 bases. CDR1 and CDR2 (germline): SGDLS, YYNGEE. This CDR3 has 17 amino acids. J gave up 7 bases and V 4 bases, and 13 bases lay outside the gene matches. The DNA for the CDR3 is TGTGCCAGCAGCCCGCGTTCTAGCGGGGGGGCGACGTATACGCAGTATTTT. Amino acid sequence: CASSPRSSGGATYTQYF.

This clone appeared a few times. The chain recombines TRBV15 with TRBJ1-5, with D possibly matching TRBD1 (5 bases). V lost 0 bases to trimming and J lost 7 bases, with 16 bases between them. The germline gives CDR1 LNHNV, CDR2 YYDKDF (reference sequence). The CDR3 covers 16 residues. CDR3: CATSRDTSQGKQPQHF. The CDR3 bases are TGTGCCACCAGCAGAGATACCTCGCAGGGTAAACAGCCCCAGCATTTT.